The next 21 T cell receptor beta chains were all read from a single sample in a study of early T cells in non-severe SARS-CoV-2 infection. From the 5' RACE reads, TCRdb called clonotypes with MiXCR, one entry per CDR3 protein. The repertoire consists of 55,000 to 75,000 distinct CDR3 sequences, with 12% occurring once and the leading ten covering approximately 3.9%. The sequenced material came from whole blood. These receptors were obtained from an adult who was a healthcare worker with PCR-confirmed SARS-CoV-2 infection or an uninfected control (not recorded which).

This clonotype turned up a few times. The CDR3 here is CASSFSGTGYEQFF. The CDR3, as DNA: TGTGCCAGCAGTTTCTCCGGGACAGGGTATGAGCAGTTCTTC. V and J are TRBV12-3 or TRBV12-4 and TRBJ2-1; 9 nucleotides agree with TRBD1. The V gene end was trimmed by 3 bases and the J gene end by 8 bases; junction bases not matched to a gene: 5. This CDR3 has 14 amino acids.

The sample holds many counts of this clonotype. The chain's CDR3 is CASTLRRGPSEQFF. The CDR3 coding sequence is TGTGCCAGCACCCTTCGGAGAGGGCCTTCTGAGCAGTTCTTC. The rearrangement uses TRBV28 and TRBJ2-1; tentatively, D is TRBD2 (5 bases). Trimming removed 7 bases from V and 9 bases from J, with 19 bases in between. From germline, CDR1 is MDHEN and CDR2 SYDVKM. This CDR3 spans 14 amino acids.

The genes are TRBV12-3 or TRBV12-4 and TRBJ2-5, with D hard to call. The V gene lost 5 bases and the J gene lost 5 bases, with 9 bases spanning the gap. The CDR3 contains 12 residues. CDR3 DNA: TGTGCCAGCAGTCCCATGGGGGAGACCCAGTACTTC. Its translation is CASSPMGETQYF.

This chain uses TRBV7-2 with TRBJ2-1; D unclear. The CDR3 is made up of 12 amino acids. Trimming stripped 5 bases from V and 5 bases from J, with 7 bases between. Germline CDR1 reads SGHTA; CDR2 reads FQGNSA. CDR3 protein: CASSPLNNEQFF. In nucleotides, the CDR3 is TGTGCCAGCAGCCCCTTGAACAATGAGCAGTTCTTC.

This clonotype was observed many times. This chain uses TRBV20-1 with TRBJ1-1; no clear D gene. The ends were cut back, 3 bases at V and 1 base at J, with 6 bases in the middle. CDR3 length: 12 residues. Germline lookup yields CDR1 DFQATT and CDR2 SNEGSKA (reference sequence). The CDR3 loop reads CSARVENTEAFF. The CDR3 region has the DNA TGCAGTGCTAGGGTGGAGAACACTGAAGCTTTCTTT.

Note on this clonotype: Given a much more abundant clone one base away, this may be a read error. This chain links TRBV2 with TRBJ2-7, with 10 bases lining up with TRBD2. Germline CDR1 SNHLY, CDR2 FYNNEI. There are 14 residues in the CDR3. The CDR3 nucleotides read TGTGTCAGCAAGGGGACTAGCGCGCCCTACGAGCAGTACTTC. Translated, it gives CVSKGTSAPYEQYF.

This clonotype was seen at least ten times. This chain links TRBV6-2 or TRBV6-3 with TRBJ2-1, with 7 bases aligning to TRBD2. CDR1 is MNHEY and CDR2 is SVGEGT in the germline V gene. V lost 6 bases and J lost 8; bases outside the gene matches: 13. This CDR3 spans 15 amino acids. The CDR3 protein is CASSSRTRHKDEQFF. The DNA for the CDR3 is TGTGCCAGCAGCAGTAGGACTAGGCACAAGGATGAGCAGTTCTTC.

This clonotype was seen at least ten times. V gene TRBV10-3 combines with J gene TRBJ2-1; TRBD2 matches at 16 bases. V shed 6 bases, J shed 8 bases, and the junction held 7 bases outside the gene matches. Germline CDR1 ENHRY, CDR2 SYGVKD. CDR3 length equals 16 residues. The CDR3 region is CAISRIGTSGRDEQFF. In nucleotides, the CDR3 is TGTGCCATCAGCCGGATCGGGACTAGCGGGAGGGATGAGCAGTTCTTC.

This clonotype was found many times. CDR3 residues: CASSFQGAEAFF. CDR3 bases: TGTGCCAGCAGTTTCCAAGGGGCTGAAGCTTTCTTT. V gene TRBV28 combines with J gene TRBJ1-1; D is possibly TRBD1 (5 bases). Germline lookup yields CDR1 MDHEN and CDR2 SYDVKM. The CDR3 is made up of 12 amino acids. V was cut by 3 bases and J by 6 bases, with 8 bases left in between.

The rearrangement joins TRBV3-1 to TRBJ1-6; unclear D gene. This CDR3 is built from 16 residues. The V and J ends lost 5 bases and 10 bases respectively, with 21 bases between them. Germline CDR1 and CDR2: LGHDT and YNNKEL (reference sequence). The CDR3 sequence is CASSYQQAAKESPLHF. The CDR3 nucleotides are TGTGCCAGCAGCTACCAGCAGGCCGCAAAAGAATCACCCCTCCACTTT.

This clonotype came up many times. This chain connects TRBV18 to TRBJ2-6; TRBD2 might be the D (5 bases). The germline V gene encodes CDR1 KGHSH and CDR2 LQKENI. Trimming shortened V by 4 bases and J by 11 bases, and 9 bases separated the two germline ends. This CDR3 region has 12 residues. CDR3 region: CASSLPGDVLTF. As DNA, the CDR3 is TGTGCCAGCTCACTACCCGGGGACGTCCTGACTTTC.

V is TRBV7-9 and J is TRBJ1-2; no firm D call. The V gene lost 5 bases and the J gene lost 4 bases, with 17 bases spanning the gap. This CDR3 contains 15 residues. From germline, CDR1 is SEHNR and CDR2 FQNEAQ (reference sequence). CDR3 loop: CASSLRRELGYGYTF. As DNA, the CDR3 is TGTGCCAGCAGCCTGCGACGGGAGTTGGGCTATGGCTACACCTTC.

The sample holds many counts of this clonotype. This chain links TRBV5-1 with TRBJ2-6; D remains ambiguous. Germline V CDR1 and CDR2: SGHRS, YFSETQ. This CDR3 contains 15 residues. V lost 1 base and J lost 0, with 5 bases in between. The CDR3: CASSLWGSGANVLTF. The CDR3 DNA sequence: TGCGCCAGCAGCTTGTGGGGCTCTGGGGCCAACGTCCTGACTTTC.

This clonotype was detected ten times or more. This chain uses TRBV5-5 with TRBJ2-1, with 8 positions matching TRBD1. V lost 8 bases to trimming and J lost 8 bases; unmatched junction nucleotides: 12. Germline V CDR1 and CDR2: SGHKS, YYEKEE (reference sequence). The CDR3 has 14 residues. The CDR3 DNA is TGTGCCAGTCTTACTCAGGGGGCGCGGGATGAGCAGTTCTTC. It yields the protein CASLTQGARDEQFF.

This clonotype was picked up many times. In nucleotides, the CDR3 is TGTGCCAGCAGTTCTGACAGGGGGCGGAACTATGGCTACACCTTC. It specifies CASSSDRGRNYGYTF. V is TRBV27 and J is TRBJ1-2; 10 nucleotides line up with TRBD1. This CDR3 is 15 amino acids long. The V gene end was trimmed by 4 bases and the J gene end by 2 bases; junction bases not matched to a gene: 4. Germline V gene sequence: CDR1 MNHEY, CDR2 SMNVEV (reference sequence).

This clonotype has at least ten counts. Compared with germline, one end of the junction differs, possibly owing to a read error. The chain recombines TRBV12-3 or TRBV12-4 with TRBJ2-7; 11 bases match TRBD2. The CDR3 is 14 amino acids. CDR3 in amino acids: CASRTTSGNTALNF. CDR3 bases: TGTGCCAGTCGGACGACTAGCGGGAATACGGCATTGAACTTC.

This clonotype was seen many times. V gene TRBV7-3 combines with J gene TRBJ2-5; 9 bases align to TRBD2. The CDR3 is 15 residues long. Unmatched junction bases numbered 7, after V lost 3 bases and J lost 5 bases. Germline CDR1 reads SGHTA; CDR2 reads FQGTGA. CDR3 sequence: CASSLTSGSMETQYF. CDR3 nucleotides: TGTGCCAGCAGCTTGACTAGCGGTTCTATGGAGACCCAGTACTTC.

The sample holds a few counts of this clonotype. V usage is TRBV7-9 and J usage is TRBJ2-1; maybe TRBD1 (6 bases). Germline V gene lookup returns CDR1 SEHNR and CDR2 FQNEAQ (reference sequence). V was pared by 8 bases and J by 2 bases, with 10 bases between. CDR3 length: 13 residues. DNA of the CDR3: TGTGCCAGCCTACAGGGACCCTACAATGAGCAGTTCTTC. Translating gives CASLQGPYNEQFF.

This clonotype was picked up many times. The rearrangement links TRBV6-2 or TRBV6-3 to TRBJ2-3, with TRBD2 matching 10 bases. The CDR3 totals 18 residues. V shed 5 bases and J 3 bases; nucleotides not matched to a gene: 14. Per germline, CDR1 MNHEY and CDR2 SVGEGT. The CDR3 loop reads CASSNTASGSFRTDTQYF. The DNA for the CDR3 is TGTGCCAGCAGTAACACGGCTAGCGGGAGTTTTAGGACAGATACGCAGTATTTT.

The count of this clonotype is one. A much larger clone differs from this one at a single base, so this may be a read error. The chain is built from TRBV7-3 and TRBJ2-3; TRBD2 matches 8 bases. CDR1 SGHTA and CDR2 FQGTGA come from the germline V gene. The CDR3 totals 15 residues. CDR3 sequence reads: CASSSIAGPTDTHYF. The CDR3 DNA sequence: TGTGCCAGCAGCTCCATAGCGGGGCCCACAGATACGCATTATTTT.

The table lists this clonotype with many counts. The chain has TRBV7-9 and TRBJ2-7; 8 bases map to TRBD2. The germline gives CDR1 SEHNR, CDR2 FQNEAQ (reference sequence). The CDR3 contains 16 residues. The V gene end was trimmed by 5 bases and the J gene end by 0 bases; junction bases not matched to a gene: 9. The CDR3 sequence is CASSKRSGGSSYEQYF. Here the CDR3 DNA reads TGTGCCAGCAGCAAGAGGAGCGGGGGCAGCTCCTACGAGCAGTACTTC.